The table lists the clone carrying this TCR beta chain with a count of one. Antigen: not known. This sample was included in a study of Ad26.COV2.S vaccination and SARS-CoV-2 variants. Study context: As a participant in COV1001, the donor was in the Ad26.COV2.S trial arm. The authors gave Ad26.COV2.S intramuscularly, either once or twice 56 days apart.

As to treatment: about 20 received Ad26.COV2.S at low or high dose, single or two shots; a few received placebo; per-sample allocation not given. Specimens were obtained on day 63 following the first vaccine or placebo injection. An Ad26 vector carrying the Wuhan-strain SARS-CoV-2 spike served as the vaccine. Study-level points and caveats: Vaccine and placebo recipients had similar non-spike TCR breadth.

The ends were cut back, 4 bases at V and 0 bases at J, with 8 bases in the middle. The CDR3 covers 14 residues. CDR1 and CDR2 from the germline V gene are SGHTA and FQGNSA. The assay was immunoSEQ multiplex PCR, and TCRdb's table has in-frame clones only and misses some. Of about 680,000 clones in the sample, approximately 88% were seen once. Sequences were derived from peripheral blood, sampled in a trial of Ad26.COV2.S vaccine versus placebo. The genes are TRBV7-2 and TRBJ2-3, with D perhaps matching TRBD1 (5 bases). This receptor was identified in a person between 18 and 65 years old who received the Ad26.COV2.S COVID-19 vaccine or a placebo. CDR3 residues: CASSSGISTDTQYF. The DNA for the CDR3 is TGTGCCAGCAGCTCAGGGATTAGCACAGATACGCAGTATTTT.